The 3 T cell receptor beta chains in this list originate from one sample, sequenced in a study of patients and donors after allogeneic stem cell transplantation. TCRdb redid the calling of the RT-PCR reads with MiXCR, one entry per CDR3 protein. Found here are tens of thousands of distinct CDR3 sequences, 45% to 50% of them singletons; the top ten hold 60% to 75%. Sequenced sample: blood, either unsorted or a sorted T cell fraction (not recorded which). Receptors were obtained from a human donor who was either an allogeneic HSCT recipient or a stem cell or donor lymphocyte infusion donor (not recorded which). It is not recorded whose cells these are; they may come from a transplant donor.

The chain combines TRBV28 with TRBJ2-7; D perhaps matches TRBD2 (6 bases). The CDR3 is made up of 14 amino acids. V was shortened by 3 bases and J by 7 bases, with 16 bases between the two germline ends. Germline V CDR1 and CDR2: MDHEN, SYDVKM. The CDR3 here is CASSLRGMGLEQYF. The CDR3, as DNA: TGTGCCAGCAGTTTGCGGGGAATGGGCTTGGAGCAGTACTTC.

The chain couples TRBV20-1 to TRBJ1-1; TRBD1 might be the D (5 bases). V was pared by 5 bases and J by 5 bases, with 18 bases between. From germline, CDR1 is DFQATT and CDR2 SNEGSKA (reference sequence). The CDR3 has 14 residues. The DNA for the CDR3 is TGCAGTGCTTCTCCGGGACCTCGAAGGACTGAAGCTTTCTTT. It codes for CSASPGPRRTEAFF.

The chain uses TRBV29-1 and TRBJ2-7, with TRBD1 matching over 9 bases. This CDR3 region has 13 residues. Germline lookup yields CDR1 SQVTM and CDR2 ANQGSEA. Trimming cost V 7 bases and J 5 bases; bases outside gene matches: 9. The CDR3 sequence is CSAKGTGKHEQYF. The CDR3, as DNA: TGCAGCGCGAAAGGGACAGGGAAACACGAGCAGTACTTC.